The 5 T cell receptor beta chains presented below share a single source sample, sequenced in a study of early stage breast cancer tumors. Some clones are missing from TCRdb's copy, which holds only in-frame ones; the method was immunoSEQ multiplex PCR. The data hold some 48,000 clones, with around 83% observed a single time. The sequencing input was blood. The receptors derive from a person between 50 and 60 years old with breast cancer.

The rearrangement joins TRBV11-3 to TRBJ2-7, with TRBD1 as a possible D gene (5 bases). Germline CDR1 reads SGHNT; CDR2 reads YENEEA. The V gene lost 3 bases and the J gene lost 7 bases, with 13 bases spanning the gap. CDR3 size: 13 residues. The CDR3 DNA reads TGTGCCAGCAGCTTGGCAGGGTCGCGAGAGCAGTACTTC. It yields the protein CASSLAGSREQYF.

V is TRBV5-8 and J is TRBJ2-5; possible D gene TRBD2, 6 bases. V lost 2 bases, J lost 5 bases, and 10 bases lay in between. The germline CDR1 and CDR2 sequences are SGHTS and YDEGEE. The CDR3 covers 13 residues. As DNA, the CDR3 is TGTGCCAGCAGCTTTTCGGGGGTTGAGACCCAGTACTTC. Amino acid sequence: CASSFSGVETQYF.

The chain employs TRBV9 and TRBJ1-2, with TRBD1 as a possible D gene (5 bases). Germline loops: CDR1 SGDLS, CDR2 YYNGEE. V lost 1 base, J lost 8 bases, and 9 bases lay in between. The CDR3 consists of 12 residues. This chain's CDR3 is CASSVLGGGYTF. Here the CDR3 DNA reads TGTGCCAGCAGCGTACTCGGGGGGGGCTACACCTTC.

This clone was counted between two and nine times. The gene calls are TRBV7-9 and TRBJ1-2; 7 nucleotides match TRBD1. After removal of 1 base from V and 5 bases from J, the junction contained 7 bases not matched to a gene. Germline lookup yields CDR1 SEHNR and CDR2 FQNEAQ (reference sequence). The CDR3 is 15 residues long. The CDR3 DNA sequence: TGTGCCAGCAGCTTAGAGGCGTCAGGGGGATATGGCTACACCTTC. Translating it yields CASSLEASGGYGYTF.

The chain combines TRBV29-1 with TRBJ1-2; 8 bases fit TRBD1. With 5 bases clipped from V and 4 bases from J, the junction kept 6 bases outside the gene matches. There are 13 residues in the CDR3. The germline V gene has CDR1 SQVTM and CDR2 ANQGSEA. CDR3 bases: TGCAGCGTTTCAGGGGGCGGAGGCTATGGCTACACCTTC. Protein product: CSVSGGGGYGYTF.